One and the same sample provided the 14 T cell receptor beta chains below, sequenced in a study of preoperative IRX-2 immunotherapy in early breast cancer. Sequencing was performed with immunoSEQ multiplex PCR; in TCRdb, only in-frame clones are kept and a portion is missing. The sample has about 98,000 clones; 86% are singletons. The treatment denotes: preoperative locoregional IRX-2 cytokine immunotherapy. This specimen consisted of tumor tissue, obtained after IRX-2 immunotherapy. The receptors derive from a human donor with breast cancer.

V usage is TRBV19 and J usage is TRBJ2-3, with 8 bases that match TRBD2. CDR3 size: 14 residues. Germline V lookup: CDR1 LNHDA, CDR2 SQIVND (reference sequence). After removal of 5 bases from V and 5 bases from J, the junction contained 6 bases not matched to a gene. CDR3 amino acids: CASSFSGGEDTQYF. DNA for the CDR3: TGTGCCAGTAGTTTTTCGGGAGGGGAAGATACGCAGTATTTT.

V gene TRBV19 combines with J gene TRBJ1-4, with 9 nucleotides matching TRBD1. Germline trimming cut 5 bases from V and 6 bases from J; bases unmatched to any gene: 7. The CDR3 spans 15 residues. From germline, CDR1 is LNHDA and CDR2 SQIVND (reference sequence). CDR3 sequence: CASSSGQGDDEKLFF. The CDR3 coding sequence is TGTGCCAGTAGTTCGGGACAGGGTGACGATGAAAAACTGTTTTTT.

The chain employs TRBV5-1 and TRBJ2-7; 8 nucleotides agree with TRBD1. This CDR3 contains 14 residues. J lost 6 bases, V lost 1 base, and 6 bases had no gene match. Germline CDR1 is SGHRS and CDR2 is YFSETQ. The CDR3 region is CASSLQGARSEQYF. Written as DNA, the CDR3 is TGCGCCAGCAGCTTGCAGGGGGCACGTAGCGAGCAGTACTTC.

This clone was seen more than once but under ten times. The chain recombines TRBV6-8 with TRBJ1-2, with D possibly being TRBD1 (6 bases). V lost 5 bases, J lost 5 bases, and 15 bases lay in between. Germline V gives CDR1 MNHGY, CDR2 SAAAGT. This CDR3 contains 14 residues. The CDR3 is CASSPPDSLYGYTF. The DNA of the CDR3 is TGTGCCAGCAGTCCTCCGGACAGCCTGTATGGCTACACCTTC.

The chain employs TRBV19 and TRBJ2-3; 13 bases are a match to TRBD2. Per the germline V gene, CDR1 is LNHDA and CDR2 is SQIVND (reference sequence). Trimming at V came to 5 bases and at J to 3 bases, leaving 5 bases not matched to a gene. The CDR3 has 16 residues. The CDR3 DNA is TGTGCCAGTAGTCTACCGACTAGCGGGGGGACAGATACGCAGTATTTT. It encodes CASSLPTSGGTDTQYF. The whole variable domain, filled in from reference TRBV19 and TRBJ2-3, reads DGGITQSPKYLFRKEGQNVTLSCEQNLNHDAMYWYRQDPGQGLRLIYYSQIVNDFQKGDIAEGYSVSREKKESFPLTVTSAQKNPTAFYLCASSLPTSGGTDTQYFGPGTRLTVL.

DNA for the CDR3: TGTGCCAGCAGCACCCCCGGGACGACGGGACTAGGGGTTCGGAATGAGCAGTTCTTC. Amino acids: CASSTPGTTGLGVRNEQFF. The chain carries TRBV11-3 and TRBJ2-1, with TRBD2 identical over 8 bases. Germline CDR1 SGHNT, CDR2 YENEEA. Trimming removed 5 bases from V and 7 bases from J; junction bases left unmatched: 22. This CDR3 is 19 amino acids long.

The chain recombines TRBV10-3 with TRBJ2-6; D call uncertain. The CDR3 extends over 14 amino acids. V was clipped by 2 bases and J by 0 bases, with 2 bases between them. Looked up from germline, CDR1 is ENHRY and CDR2 is SYGVKD. DNA of the CDR3: TGTGCCATCAGTGAGGACTCTGGGGCCAACGTCCTGACTTTC. Its translation is CAISEDSGANVLTF.

The CDR3 DNA reads as TGTGCCAGTAGAGTAACAGGGATGGACACCGGGGAGCTGTTTTTT. This codes for CASRVTGMDTGELFF. This chain links TRBV19 with TRBJ2-2; maybe TRBD1 (6 bases). The CDR3 runs 15 residues. Trimming stripped 6 bases from V and 3 bases from J, with 14 bases between. Germline V gene sequence: CDR1 LNHDA, CDR2 SQIVND (reference sequence).

This sequence joins TRBV5-1 and TRBJ1-6, with a possible D match to TRBD1 (5 bases). Trimming pared 0 bases from V and 17 bases from J, leaving 18 bases between. The germline V gene has CDR1 SGHRS and CDR2 YFSETQ. The CDR3 has 14 residues. The CDR3 region has the DNA TGCGCCAGCAGCTTGGCAGGACAAGGAGAAGTTTTCCACTTT. It codes for CASSLAGQGEVFHF.

The table lists this clone with a count of one. The rearrangement uses TRBV5-1 and TRBJ2-5; 8 nucleotides agree with TRBD2. Unmatched junction bases numbered 4, after V lost 2 bases and J lost 4 bases. Germline V gene data show CDR1 as SGHRS and CDR2 as YFSETQ. The CDR3 length is 14 residues. The CDR3 here is CASSFQLAGETQYF. In nucleotides, the CDR3 is TGCGCCAGCAGCTTTCAGCTAGCGGGAGAGACCCAGTACTTC.

In DNA, the CDR3 is TGTGCCAGTAGTAGGGCAGGGAGCCCACAGACCTTCTATGGCTACACCTTC. Amino acids: CASSRAGSPQTFYGYTF. The V gene is TRBV19, the J gene TRBJ1-2, with D tentatively TRBD1 (5 bases). Looked up from germline, CDR1 is LNHDA and CDR2 is SQIVND (reference sequence). Trimming stripped 4 bases from V and 4 bases from J, with 22 bases between. The CDR3 loop spans 17 amino acids.

The CDR3, as DNA: TGTGCCAGCAGCCTGAAATACAGGGGGCTTGAGGACACCGGGGAGCTGTTTTTT. Its translation is CASSLKYRGLEDTGELFF. The chain employs TRBV7-6 and TRBJ2-2, with 9 nucleotides matching TRBD1. Germline trimming cut 5 bases from V and 3 bases from J; bases unmatched to any gene: 13. The CDR3 loop spans 18 amino acids. CDR1 SGHVS and CDR2 FNYEAQ come from the germline V gene.

This clone has only one observation. CDR3 DNA: TGTGCCAGCAGCGTACTCGGAGGGACCACCAATGAGCAGTTCTTC. Its protein product is CASSVLGGTTNEQFF. The V and J genes are TRBV9 and TRBJ2-1; D is possibly TRBD2 (6 bases). CDR1 and CDR2 (germline): SGDLS, YYNGEE. Trimming shortened V by 1 base and J by 6 bases, and 14 bases separated the two germline ends. The CDR3 is 15 residues long. Together with reference TRBV9 and TRBJ2-1, the CDR3 gives the full variable domain: DSGVTQTPKHLITATGQRVTLRCSPRSGDLSVYWYQQSLDQGLQFLIQYYNGEERAKGNILERFSAQQFPDLHSELNLSSLELGDSALYFCASSVLGGTTNEQFFGPGTRLTVL.

This chain links TRBV28 with TRBJ2-6; TRBD2 is a possible D gene (6 bases). Between the trimmed V and J ends, which lost 5 bases and 3 bases, there was a span of 17 bases. The V gene's germline CDR1 is MDHEN and CDR2 SYDVKM. There are 17 residues in the CDR3. The CDR3 DNA follows: TGTGCCAGCAGTACTCCGGGACTGGTGCTTGGGGCCAACGTCCTGACTTTC. Translated: CASSTPGLVLGANVLTF.